The next 16 T cell receptor beta chains were all read from a single sample in a study of OX40 agonist ivuxolimab in advanced cancers. The repertoire was sequenced with immunoSEQ multiplex PCR; TCRdb's copy has only in-frame clones and lacks some. The sample has over 85,000 clones, approximately 88% seen once. The sequenced sample was CD4+ or CD8+ T cells sorted from blood, obtained in a trial of the OX40 agonist ivuxolimab. The receptors originated from an adult with an advanced solid tumor such as melanoma, head and neck, liver or kidney cancer.

This clone was observed a few times. This chain connects TRBV19 to TRBJ1-1; D is possibly TRBD1 (5 bases). CDR1 is LNHDA and CDR2 is SQIVND in the germline V gene (reference sequence). The CDR3 runs 14 residues. V lost 5 bases and J lost 5, with 15 bases in between. CDR3 sequence reads: CASSSFHQGTEAFF. DNA of the CDR3: TGTGCCAGTAGTTCATTTCATCAGGGAACTGAAGCTTTCTTT.

This chain joins TRBV27 and TRBJ2-7; D is possibly TRBD1 (5 bases). Trimming left V 6 bases short and J 2 bases short, with 14 bases between. Germline V CDR1 and CDR2: MNHEY, SMNVEV (reference sequence). The CDR3 totals 14 residues. The chain's CDR3 is CASSRQGITYEQYF. The CDR3, as DNA: TGTGCCAGCAGCCGGCAGGGAATTACCTACGAGCAGTACTTC.

This clone has a single count. The chain is built from TRBV7-9 and TRBJ2-6, with no clear D. From germline, CDR1 is SEHNR and CDR2 FQNEAQ (reference sequence). Trimming left V 5 bases short and J 5 bases short, with 22 bases between. This CDR3 has 18 residues. In DNA form, the CDR3 reads TGTGCCAGCAGCCATAATATATACCATGCAAGTCGGGCCAACGTCCTGACTTTC. It yields the protein CASSHNIYHASRANVLTF.

This rearrangement joins TRBV27 to TRBJ2-5; 7 positions match TRBD2. This CDR3 has 16 amino acids. V lost 3 bases and J lost 4; bases outside the gene matches: 11. The germline V gene encodes CDR1 MNHEY and CDR2 SMNVEV (reference sequence). DNA of the CDR3: TGTGCCAGCAGTTTTAACGGGGCACTAGCGAGAGAGACCCAGTACTTC. Translation gives CASSFNGALARETQYF.

The chain is built from TRBV7-9 and TRBJ2-7; unclear D gene. Germline V lookup: CDR1 SEHNR, CDR2 FQNEAQ (reference sequence). Trimming took 7 bases from V and 5 from J, leaving 9 bases between them. This CDR3 region has 11 residues. Here the CDR3 DNA reads TGTGCCAGCACCCAAACTGACGAGCAGTACTTC. Translation gives CASTQTDEQYF.

This clone was recorded only once. This chain's CDR3 is CASRTGNNYGYTF. The CDR3, as DNA: TGTGCCAGCCGGACAGGGAATAACTATGGCTACACCTTC. This chain uses TRBV19 with TRBJ1-2; 8 bases fit TRBD1. Trimming removed 9 bases from V and 1 base from J; junction bases left unmatched: 4. CDR3 length: 13 amino acids. Germline V gene data show CDR1 as LNHDA and CDR2 as SQIVND (reference sequence).

The chain uses TRBV5-1 and TRBJ2-1; 10 nucleotides match TRBD1. CDR1 is SGHRS and CDR2 is YFSETQ in the germline V gene. CDR3 length equals 15 residues. J lost 10 bases, V lost 4 bases, and 11 bases had no gene match. The CDR3 bases are TGCGCCAGCAGCCTCGGACAGGGGGATGGCAAAGAGCAGTTCTTC. This gives the protein CASSLGQGDGKEQFF.

The rearrangement joins TRBV6-1 to TRBJ1-5; D is possibly TRBD1 (6 bases). There are 13 residues in the CDR3. Per the germline V gene, CDR1 is MNHNS and CDR2 is SASEGT. The V and J ends lost 7 bases and 5 bases respectively, with 12 bases between them. CDR3 region: CASTGGLYQPQHF. CDR3 nucleotides: TGTGCCAGCACTGGGGGGCTCTATCAGCCCCAGCATTTT.

The chain uses TRBV5-1 and TRBJ2-2; TRBD1 matches 8 bases. The V gene end was trimmed by 6 bases and the J gene end by 6 bases; junction bases not matched to a gene: 7. CDR1 and CDR2 from the germline V gene are SGHRS and YFSETQ. This CDR3 has 14 amino acids. CDR3 amino acids: CASIVTQGAGELFF. The DNA of the CDR3 is TGCGCCAGCATCGTGACACAGGGGGCCGGGGAGCTGTTTTTT.

The CDR3 reads CASSPSGRTDTQYF. The CDR3 region has the DNA TGTGCCAGCAGCCCTAGTGGGCGCACAGATACGCAGTATTTT. The chain is built from TRBV5-6 and TRBJ2-3; D is uncertain. Germline V CDR1 and CDR2: SGHDT, YYEEEE. The CDR3 runs 14 residues. The V gene lost 4 bases and the J gene lost 1 base, with 10 bases spanning the gap. Looking up the rest from reference TRBV5-6 and TRBJ2-3 gives the full variable domain: DAGVTQSPTHLIKTRGQQVTLRCSPKSGHDTVSWYQQALGQGPQFIFQYYEEEERQRGNFPDRFSGHQFPNYSSELNVNALLLGDSALYLCASSPSGRTDTQYFGPGTRLTVL.

The V and J genes are TRBV6-1 and TRBJ1-4, with a weak D call TRBD1 (6 bases). Trimming took 1 base from V and 6 from J, leaving 12 bases between them. This CDR3 region has 15 residues. The V gene's germline CDR1 is MNHNS and CDR2 SASEGT. As DNA, the CDR3 is TGTGCCAGCAGTGAAGAGGGGGGCGCTCATGAAAAACTGTTTTTT. Translating gives CASSEEGGAHEKLFF.

This clone was counted a single time. This chain uses TRBV7-3 with TRBJ2-6; possibly TRBD1 for D (6 bases). The germline V gene has CDR1 SGHTA and CDR2 FQGTGA. This CDR3 is 17 amino acids long. The V and J ends lost 5 bases and 0 bases respectively, with 14 bases between them. The CDR3 region is CASSRDTGLSGANVLTF. The DNA for the CDR3 is TGTGCCAGCAGCCGGGACACGGGCCTCTCTGGGGCCAACGTCCTGACTTTC.

On this clone itself: This CDR3 is also generated by other DNA sequences in the sample. Here the CDR3 DNA reads TGTGCCAGCTCACCACGGACAGGGAGCAATCAGCCCCAGCATTTT. Translated: CASSPRTGSNQPQHF. The genes are TRBV18 and TRBJ1-5; 8 positions agree with TRBD1. The germline CDR1 and CDR2 sequences are KGHSH and LQKENI. The CDR3 spans 15 residues. V dropped 1 base and J dropped 1; count of bases not matched to a gene: 0. Filled out from reference TRBV18 and TRBJ1-5, the complete variable domain reads NAGVMQNPRHLVRRRGQEARLRCSPMKGHSHVYWYRQLPEEGLKFMVYLQKENIIDESGMPKERFSAEFPKEGPSILRIQQVVRGDSAAYFCASSPRTGSNQPQHFGDGTRLSIL.

The chain links TRBV5-4 to TRBJ2-5; possibly TRBD1 or TRBD2 for D (5 bases each). In germline, CDR1 is SGHNT, CDR2 YYREEE (reference sequence). The V and J ends lost 4 bases and 3 bases respectively, with 10 bases between them. The CDR3 runs 13 residues. CDR3 DNA: TGTGCCAGCAGCCACCGGGACGAAGAGACCCAGTACTTC. Its protein product is CASSHRDEETQYF. The full variable domain, its missing parts supplied by reference TRBV5-4 and TRBJ2-5, is ETGVTQSPTHLIKTRGQQVTLRCSSQSGHNTVSWYQQALGQGPQFIFQYYREEENGRGNFPPRFSGLQFPNYSSELNVNALELDDSALYLCASSHRDEETQYFGPGTRLLVL.

This sequence joins TRBV19 and TRBJ1-2, with 9 bases lining up with TRBD1. Germline lookup yields CDR1 LNHDA and CDR2 SQIVND (reference sequence). This CDR3 region has 14 residues. V lost 5 bases, J lost 2 bases, and 3 bases stayed unmatched. The CDR3 sequence is CASSPGTGNYGYTF. The CDR3, as DNA: TGTGCCAGTAGTCCCGGGACAGGGAACTATGGCTACACCTTC.

This clone occurred once. The junction differs from germline at one of its ends, possibly a read error. The chain has TRBV7-7 and TRBJ2-1; 11 positions agree with TRBD2. The germline gives CDR1 SSHAT, CDR2 FNYEAQ (reference sequence). This CDR3 contains 15 residues. CDR3 sequence reads: CASSLSTSGGGEQFF. CDR3 DNA: TGTGCTAGCAGCTTAAGCACTAGCGGGGGAGGTGAGCAGTTCTTC.